This T cell receptor (beta chain) was obtained from a study of T cells expressing NK-cell markers (dated by TCRdb to 2019 to 2021). About the investigation overall: In sorted CD3+CD56+NKG2C+, CD3+CD56+NKG2C- and CD3+CD56-NKG2C+ T-cell subsets from 7 or 8 donors, TCR beta-chain repertoires were profiled. Seven of the eight sequenced donors were HCMV-seropositive and one was HCMV-seronegative. The libraries were sequenced on Illumina HiSeq 2000/2500, MiSeq or NextSeq, producing 2 x 150 bp reads. The study sequenced eight donors, all healthy volunteers chosen at random: three men and five women. What the authors observed across the whole study: Whether the expanded NKG2C-expressing T cell clones were specific for HCMV antigens was left unclear. In over 5 donors, the dominant CD3+CD56+NKG2C+ clonotypes were among the top 10 CD8+ clonotypes and accounted for roughly 1.0-8% of CD8+ T cells. Those dominant clonotypes were again the most abundant among CD3+CD56-NKG2C+ cells in a few donors, at about 25-60.1%.

HCMV serostatus was determined by detecting HCMV-specific IgG in serum with a commercial ELISA kit. Peripheral blood mononuclear cells were isolated from blood by Ficoll density gradient centrifugation. In regard to this clonotype: Its binding antigen is unknown.

Reading from cysteine to phenylalanine, the CDR3 counts 15 amino acids. DNA was not recorded. CDR1 and CDR2, per the germline V gene (reference sequence), are DFQATT and SNEGSKA. Sequencing relied on an Illumina HiSeq 2000. 5'RACE template switching, by which a universal primer site and unique molecular identifiers were added, was used to make TCR beta cDNA libraries. cDNA synthesis was primed from the TCR beta constant segment and was followed by two successive PCR amplification steps. From the authors' description of their analysis: MIGEC handled demultiplexing of the reads and grouping by UMI, while MiTCR was used to assemble and quantify clonotypes. To remove erroneous sequences, TCR cDNA sequences were retained only when supported by two or more reads. The tcR package was used for downstream repertoire analysis, and clonotypes were matched across fractions by CDR3 nucleotide sequence plus V segment. VDJmatch was used to annotate antigen specificity against VDJdb, with one amino acid substitution allowed in CDR3. Through TCRdb reprocessing, the reads give one entry per CDR3 protein sequence; DNA is omitted. V and J calls and clone size were set by TCRdb, not the authors. The record for this sample contains about 260,000 distinct CDR3 sequences. The ten largest clones add up to more than 3.5% of the sample.

What was sequenced was blood T cells: a sorted CD56 or NKG2C T cell subset, CD4+ or CD8+ T cells, or bulk PBMC T cells (not recorded which). Here the chain combines TRBV20-1 and TRBJ2-1; TCRdb lists TRBD1, though no DNA is available to test this call. This sequence was found in a woman between 18 and 69 years old in good health. For the CDR3, the sequence is CSARVGGRIYNEQFF.